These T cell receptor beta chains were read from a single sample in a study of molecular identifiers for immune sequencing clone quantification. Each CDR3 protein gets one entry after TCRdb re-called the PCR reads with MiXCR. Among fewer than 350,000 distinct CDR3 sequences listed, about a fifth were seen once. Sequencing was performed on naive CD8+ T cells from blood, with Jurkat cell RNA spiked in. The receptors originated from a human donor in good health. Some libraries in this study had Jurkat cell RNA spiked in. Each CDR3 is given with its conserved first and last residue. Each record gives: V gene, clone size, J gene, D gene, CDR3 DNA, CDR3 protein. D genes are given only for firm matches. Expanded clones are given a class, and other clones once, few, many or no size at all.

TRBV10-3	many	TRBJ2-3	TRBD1	TGTGCCATCAGTAATACAGGGGTCGGCACAGATACGCAGTATTTT	CAISNTGVGTDTQYF
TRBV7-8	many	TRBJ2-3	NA	TGTGCCAGCAGCTTAGAACTTTCAGTCCCGAACACAGATACGCAGTATTTT	CASSLELSVPNTDTQYF
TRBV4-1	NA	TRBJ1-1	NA	TGCGCCAGCAGCCAATACCAGACAGGAACGAACACTGAAGCTTTCTTT	CASSQYQTGTNTEAFF
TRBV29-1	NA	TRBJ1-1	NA	TGCAGCGCAATGGGAGTGAACACTGAAGCTTTCTTT	CSAMGVNTEAFF
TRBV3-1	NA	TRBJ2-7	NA	TGTGCCAGCAGCCAAGGTGGCCAGGCGGTCGTCGAGCAGTACTTC	CASSQGGQAVVEQYF
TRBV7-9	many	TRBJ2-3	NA	TGTGCCAGCAGAGGACAGCGAGATACGCAGTATTTT	CASRGQRDTQYF
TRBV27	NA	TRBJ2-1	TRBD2	TGTGCCGGCAGTCCTGCTAGCGGAGAGTGCAATGAGCAGTTCTTC	CAGSPASGECNEQFF
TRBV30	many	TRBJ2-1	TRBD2	TGTGCCTGGAGTGACAGCGGGATCTACAATGAGCAGTTCTTC	CAWSDSGIYNEQFF
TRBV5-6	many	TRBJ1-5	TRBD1	TGTGCCAGCAGCTTGAGTCCGGGACAGGGGACTTATAGCAATCAGCCCCAGCATTTT	CASSLSPGQGTYSNQPQHF
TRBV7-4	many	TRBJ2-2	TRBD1	TGTGCCAGCAGCTTGAAGGGCAGGGGGCCGACCGGGGAGCTGTTTTTT	CASSLKGRGPTGELFF
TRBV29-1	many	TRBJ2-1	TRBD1	TGCAGCGTTGTAGTGGGACAGTCCCTTTACAATGAGCAGTTCTTC	CSVVVGQSLYNEQFF
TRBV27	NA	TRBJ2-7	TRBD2	TGTGCCAGCAGCAAATTGAAGCGGGAGGGAGTCTACGAGCAGTACTTC	CASSKLKREGVYEQYF
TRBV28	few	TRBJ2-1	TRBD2	TGTGCCAGCAGTTCCTGGACTAGCGGGACGGGGGATGAGCAGTTCTTC	CASSSWTSGTGDEQFF
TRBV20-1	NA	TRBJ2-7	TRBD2	TGCAGTGCTAGAGTAACTAGCGGGGACCACGAGCAGTACTTC	CSARVTSGDHEQYF
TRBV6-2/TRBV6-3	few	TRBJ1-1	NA	TGTGCCAGCAGGGAAGGGTTGAACACTGAAGCTTTCTTT	CASREGLNTEAFF
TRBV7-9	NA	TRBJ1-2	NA	TGTGCCAGCAGCCTGGATGTTGGGGGTGGAGGGGCAACCCCCTGGGAATATGGCTACACCTTC	CASSLDVGGGGATPWEYGYTF
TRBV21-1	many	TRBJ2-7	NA	TGTGCCAGCAGCAAGTCTAGCGGGTTGGCCTACGAGCAGTACTTC	CASSKSSGLAYEQYF
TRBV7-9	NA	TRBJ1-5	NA	TGTGCCAGCAGCTTAGCCGGGGGCAATCAGCCCCGGCATTTT	CASSLAGGNQPRHF
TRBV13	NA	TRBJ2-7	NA	TGTGCCAGCAGCCCCCCGCTCGGTAGCGGAGCATACGAGCAGTACTTC	CASSPPLGSGAYEQYF
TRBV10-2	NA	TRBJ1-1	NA	TGCGCCAGCAGTGAGTCGGTAGGGGCTCTATTTCGGGCTTTCTTT	CASSESVGALFRAFF
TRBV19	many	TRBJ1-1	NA	TGTGCCAGTAGTATAGTCTCCAGCCAGAACACTGAAGCTTTCTTT	CASSIVSSQNTEAFF
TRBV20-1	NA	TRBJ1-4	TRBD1	TGCAGTGCTAGAGATGAGGGGGCTGGGGAAGAAAAACTGTTTTTT	CSARDEGAGEEKLFF
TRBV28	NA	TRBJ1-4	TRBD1	TGTGCCAGCAGTTCCCCAATTGGGACAGGGAGTTGGAAACTGTTTTTT	CASSSPIGTGSWKLFF
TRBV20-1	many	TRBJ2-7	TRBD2	TGCAGTGCTAGCGAGGGGACTAGCGCCTTCTACGAGCAGTACTTC	CSASEGTSAFYEQYF
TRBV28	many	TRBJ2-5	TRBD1	TGTGCCAGCAGTACCGGGACAGTTCAAGAGACCCAGTACTTC	CASSTGTVQETQYF
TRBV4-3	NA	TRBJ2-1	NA	TGCGCCAGCAGCCAAGATCGGACGGCGAGCTCCTACAATGAGCGGTTCTTC	CASSQDRTASSYNERFF
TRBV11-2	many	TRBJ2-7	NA	TGTGCCAGCAGAGGCCCGACAGGAATCTCCTACGAGCAGTACTTC	CASRGPTGISYEQYF
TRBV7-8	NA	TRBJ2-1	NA	TGTGCCAGCAGCTTAGATGCAGCCAGCTCCTACAATGAGCAGTTCTTC	CASSLDAASSYNEQFF
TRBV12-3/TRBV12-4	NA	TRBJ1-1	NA	TGTGCCAGTCGGGCAGGGCTGAACACTGAAGCTTTCTTT	CASRAGLNTEAFF
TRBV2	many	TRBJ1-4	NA	TGTGCCAGCAGGGCCCTCGAGAGTACAACTAATGAAAAACTGTTTTTT	CASRALESTTNEKLFF
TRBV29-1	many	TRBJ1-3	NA	TGCAGCGTTGAAGATCTGGTCTTAAACACCATATATTTT	CSVEDLVLNTIYF
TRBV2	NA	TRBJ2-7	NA	TGTGCCAGCACCGTAGATACCTACGAGCAGTACTTC	CASTVDTYEQYF
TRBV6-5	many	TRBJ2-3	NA	TGTGCCAGCAGTTACATGCGGAAGAGCACAGATACGCAGTATTTT	CASSYMRKSTDTQYF
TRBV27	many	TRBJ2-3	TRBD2	TGCGGGTCTAGCGGGAGCGCAGATACGCAGTATTTT	CGSSGSADTQYF
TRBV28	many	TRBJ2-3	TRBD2	TGTGCCAGCAGTTTGTTAGCGGGAGGTGGTACAGATACGCAGTATTTT	CASSLLAGGGTDTQYF
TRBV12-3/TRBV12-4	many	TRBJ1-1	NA	TGTGCCAGCAGCCTTCACACTGAAGCTTTCTTT	CASSLHTEAFF
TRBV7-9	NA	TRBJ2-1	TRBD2	TGTGCCAGCGGGACTAGCGGGTTAAATGAGCAGTTCTTC	CASGTSGLNEQFF
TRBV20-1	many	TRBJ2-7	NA	TGCAGTGCTAGAGTTCACGAAACCTACGAGCAGTACTTC	CSARVHETYEQYF
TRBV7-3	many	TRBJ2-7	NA	TGTGCCAGCAGCCCCGGGACGGCAAGCTCCTACGAGCAGTACTTC	CASSPGTASSYEQYF
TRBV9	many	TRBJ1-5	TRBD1	TGTGCCAGCAGCGCGACAGGGGGTAGTCAGCCCCAGCATTTT	CASSATGGSQPQHF
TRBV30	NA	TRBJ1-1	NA	TGTGCCTGGACAGTGAGTTTGAACACTGAAGCTTTCTTT	CAWTVSLNTEAFF
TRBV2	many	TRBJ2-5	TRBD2	TGTGCCAGCTACACCCCTCCCTGGCGGGGGGGCCAAGAGACCCAGTACTTC	CASYTPPWRGGQETQYF
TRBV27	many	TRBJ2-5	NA	TGTGCCAGCAGTTTTGGTCTTGGAGAGACCCAGTACTTC	CASSFGLGETQYF
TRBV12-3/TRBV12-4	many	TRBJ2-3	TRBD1	TGTGCCAGCAGCCCGGACAGGGGCCTCACAGATACGCAGTATTTT	CASSPDRGLTDTQYF
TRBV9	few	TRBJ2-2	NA	TGTGCCAGCAGCGTAGCTTTGGGAGGAGGGGGGGCCACCGGGGAGCTGTTTTTT	CASSVALGGGGATGELFF
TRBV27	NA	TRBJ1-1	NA	TGTGCCAGCAGTTTAAGCGTGGGAGCGAACACTGAAGCTTTCTTT	CASSLSVGANTEAFF
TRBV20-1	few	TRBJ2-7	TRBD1	TGCAGTGCTAGCGGTCAGGGGGTCTACAAGCAGTACTTC	CSASGQGVYKQYF
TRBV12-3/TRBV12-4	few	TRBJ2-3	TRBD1	TGTGCCAGCAGTTTAGTCCAGGGGGGCACAGATACGCAGTATTTT	CASSLVQGGTDTQYF
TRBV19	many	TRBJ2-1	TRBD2	TGTGCCAGTAGCGGACTAGCGGCCTACAATGAGCAGTTCTTC	CASSGLAAYNEQFF
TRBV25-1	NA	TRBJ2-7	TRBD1	TGTGACAGCAGTGCAAGCAGGGGGCCCTACGAGCAGTACTTC	CDSSASRGPYEQYF
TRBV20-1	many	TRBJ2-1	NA	TGCAGTCCTTCTAGTTTCAATGAGCAGTTCTTC	CSPSSFNEQFF